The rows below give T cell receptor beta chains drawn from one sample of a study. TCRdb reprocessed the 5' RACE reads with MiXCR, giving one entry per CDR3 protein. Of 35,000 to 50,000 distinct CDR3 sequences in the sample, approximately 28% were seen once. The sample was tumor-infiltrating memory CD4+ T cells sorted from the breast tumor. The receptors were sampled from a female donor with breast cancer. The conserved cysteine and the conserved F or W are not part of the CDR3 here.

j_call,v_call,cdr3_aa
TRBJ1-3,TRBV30,AYYRGRVGNTIY
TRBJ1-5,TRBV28,ASSLVDGGHQPQH
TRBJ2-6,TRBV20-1,SARQGGAGANVLT
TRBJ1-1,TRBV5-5,ASFRRQGAAF
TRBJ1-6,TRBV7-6,ASSLGGFNSPLH
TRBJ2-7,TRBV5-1,ASSFNGAGSYEQY
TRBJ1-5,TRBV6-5,ASSYSGSGGGNQPQH
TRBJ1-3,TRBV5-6,ASSLGTTRGASGNTIY
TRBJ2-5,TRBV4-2,ASSQAQTGERETQY
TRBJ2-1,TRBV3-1,ASSQDLSPYYNEQF
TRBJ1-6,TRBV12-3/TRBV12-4,ASSGDGTNSPLH
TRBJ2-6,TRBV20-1,SARGQRGGSGANVLT
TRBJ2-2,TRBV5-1,ASSGQGSAGELF
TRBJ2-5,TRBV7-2,ASSLASGDQETQY
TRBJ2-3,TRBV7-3,ASSLLSQPDTQY
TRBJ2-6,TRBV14,ASSQDLTSGANVLT
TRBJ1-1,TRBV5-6,ASSFKGGTEAF
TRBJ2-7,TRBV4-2,ASSYGLAGGTQQY
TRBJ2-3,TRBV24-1,ATSDLETSGRAEPSADTQY
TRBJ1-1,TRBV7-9,ASSPQTGVGTEAF
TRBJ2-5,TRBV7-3,ASSSGRILAREGETQY
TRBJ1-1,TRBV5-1,ASSLAPGPGTGAF
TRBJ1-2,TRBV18,ASSFTPGAYGYT
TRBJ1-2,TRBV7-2,ASSSAWGGGYT
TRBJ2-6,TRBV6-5,ASSRGQLTAGANVLT
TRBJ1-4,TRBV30,AWSVSVSQKLF
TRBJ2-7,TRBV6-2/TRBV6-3,ASSLSRRGYEQY
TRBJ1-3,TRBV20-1,SARDSGGGGNTIY
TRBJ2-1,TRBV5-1,ASSWIAGEQF
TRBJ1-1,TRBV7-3,ASSFGMNTEAF
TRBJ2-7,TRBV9,ASSVEGGYDYEQY
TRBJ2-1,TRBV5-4,ASSFSDEQF
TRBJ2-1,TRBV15,ATSRGTGLGLDEQF
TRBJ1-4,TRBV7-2,ASSSPHMEKLF
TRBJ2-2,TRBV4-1,ASSQALRVTGELF
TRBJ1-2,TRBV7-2,ASSTRLGANYGYT
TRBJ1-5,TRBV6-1,ASSGRQVSNQPQH
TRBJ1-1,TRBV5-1,ASSDGQGRNTEAF
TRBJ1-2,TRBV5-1,ASNYYGYT
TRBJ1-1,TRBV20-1,SARDPSTTQYLNTEAF